This T cell receptor beta chain came from a study of CD8 T cells in ankylosing spondylitis. Study-wide results and limits: A TCR beta motif made of eight highly homologous variants seemed typical of ankylosing spondylitis blood.

As to this clonotype: Its antigen remains unidentified.

TCRdb re-called the 5' RACE reads through MiXCR, storing one row per CDR3 protein. The sample yields about 800,000 distinct CDR3 sequences, about 10% seen once. This CDR3 comprises 13 residues. The trim removed 5 bases at V and 7 bases at J, leaving 5 bases unmatched. Germline CDR1 reads SEHNR; CDR2 reads FQNEAQ (reference sequence). The TCR was taken from a male donor with ankylosing spondylitis. The sequenced sample consisted of blood, either unsorted or a sorted T cell fraction (not recorded which). The V and J genes are TRBV7-9 and TRBJ1-5, with 7 bases lining up with TRBD1. CDR3 protein: CASSNDRVQPQHF. The CDR3 DNA reads as TGTGCCAGCAGCAATGACAGGGTCCAGCCCCAGCATTTT.